This TCR beta chain was sequenced for a study of blood T cells in healthy people across ages. Per germline, CDR1 SGDLS and CDR2 YYNGEE. V dropped 2 bases and J dropped 0 bases, with 13 bases sitting between them. The CDR3 is 16 residues long. Study-level results: Any conclusive comparison of naive versus antigen-experienced cells was prevented by using unsorted PBMCs.

Turning to this clonotype: Its antigen remains unknown.

The authors ran a second PCR of about 7 to 11 cycles using a sample-barcoded 5' primer and a J-beta primer mix. TCRdb re-analysed the 5' RACE reads in MiXCR, keeping a single row per CDR3 protein. This table has about 1.1 million distinct CDR3 sequences, under 40% appearing once. The sequencing sample was made of blood. The chain uses TRBV9 and TRBJ2-3; D tentatively reads TRBD1 or TRBD2 (5 bases each). The receptor was isolated from a man aged 18 to 29 in good health. Here the CDR3 DNA reads TGTGCCAGCAGCGTGCTTTGGGACGGGAGCACAGATACGCAGTATTTT. This translates into CASSVLWDGSTDTQYF.